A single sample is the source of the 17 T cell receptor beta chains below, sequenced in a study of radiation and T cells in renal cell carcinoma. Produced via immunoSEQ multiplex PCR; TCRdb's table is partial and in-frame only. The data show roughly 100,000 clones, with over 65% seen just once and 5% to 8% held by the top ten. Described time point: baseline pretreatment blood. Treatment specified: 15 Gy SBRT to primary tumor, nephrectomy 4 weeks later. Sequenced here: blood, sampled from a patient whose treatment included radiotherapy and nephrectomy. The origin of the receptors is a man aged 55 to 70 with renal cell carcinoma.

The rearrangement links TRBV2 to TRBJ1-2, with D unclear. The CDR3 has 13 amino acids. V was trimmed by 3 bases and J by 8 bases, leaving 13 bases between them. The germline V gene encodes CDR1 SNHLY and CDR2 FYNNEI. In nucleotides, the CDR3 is TGTGCCAGCAGTGAGGCAAGGAAGGAGGGCTACACCTTC. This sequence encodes CASSEARKEGYTF.

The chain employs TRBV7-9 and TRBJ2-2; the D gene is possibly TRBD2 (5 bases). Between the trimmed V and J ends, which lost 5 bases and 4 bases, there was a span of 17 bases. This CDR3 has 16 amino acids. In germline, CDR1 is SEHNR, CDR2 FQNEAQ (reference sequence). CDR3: CASSPSGFTVTGELFF. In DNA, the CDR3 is TGTGCCAGCAGCCCGTCGGGGTTTACGGTCACCGGGGAGCTGTTTTTT.

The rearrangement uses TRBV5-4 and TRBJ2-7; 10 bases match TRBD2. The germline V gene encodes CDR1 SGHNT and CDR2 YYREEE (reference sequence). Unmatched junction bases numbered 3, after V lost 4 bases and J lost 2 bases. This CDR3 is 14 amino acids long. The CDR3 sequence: CASSAAGGPYEQYF. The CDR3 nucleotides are TGTGCCAGCAGCGCAGCGGGAGGGCCCTACGAGCAGTACTTC.

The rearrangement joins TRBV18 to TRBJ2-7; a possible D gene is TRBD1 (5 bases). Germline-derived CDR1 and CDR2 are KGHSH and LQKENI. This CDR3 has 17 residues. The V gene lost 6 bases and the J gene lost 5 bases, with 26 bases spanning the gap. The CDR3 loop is CASSSTKTPDSLHEQYF. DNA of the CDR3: TGTGCCAGCTCCTCAACAAAGACTCCCGACAGTCTCCACGAGCAGTACTTC.

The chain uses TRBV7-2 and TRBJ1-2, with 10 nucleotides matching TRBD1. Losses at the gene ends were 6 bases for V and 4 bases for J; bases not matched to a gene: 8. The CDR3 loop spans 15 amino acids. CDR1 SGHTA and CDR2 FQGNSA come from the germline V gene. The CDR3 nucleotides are TGTGCCAGCAGTAACGGACAGGGGGTCGGCTATGGCTACACCTTC. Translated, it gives CASSNGQGVGYGYTF.

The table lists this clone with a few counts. CDR3 residues: CAWSGGGAEAFF. CDR3 DNA sequence: TGTGCCTGGAGTGGGGGAGGCGCTGAAGCTTTCTTT. The genes are TRBV30 and TRBJ1-1, with D uncertain. Deletions cut 1 base from V and 6 bases from J, with 9 bases between. This CDR3 region has 12 residues. Germline V gene data show CDR1 as GTSNPN and CDR2 as SVGIG (reference sequence).

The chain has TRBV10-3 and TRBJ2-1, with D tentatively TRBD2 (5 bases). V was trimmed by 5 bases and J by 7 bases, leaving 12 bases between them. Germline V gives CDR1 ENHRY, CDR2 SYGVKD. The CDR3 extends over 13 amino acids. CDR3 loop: CAISPGLGNEQFF. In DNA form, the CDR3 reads TGTGCCATCAGTCCCGGACTGGGGAATGAGCAGTTCTTC.

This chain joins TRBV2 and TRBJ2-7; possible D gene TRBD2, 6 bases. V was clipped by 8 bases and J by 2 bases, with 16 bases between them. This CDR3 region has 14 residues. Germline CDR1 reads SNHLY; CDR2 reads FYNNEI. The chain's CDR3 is CASCGDVSPYEQYF. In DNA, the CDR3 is TGTGCCAGCTGCGGGGATGTGTCCCCCTACGAGCAGTACTTC.

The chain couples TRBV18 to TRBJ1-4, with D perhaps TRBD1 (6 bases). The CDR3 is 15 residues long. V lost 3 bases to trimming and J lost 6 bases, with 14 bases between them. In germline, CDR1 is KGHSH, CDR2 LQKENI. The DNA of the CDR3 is TGTGCCAGCTCACCCGCAAGGGGGGGAGATGAAAAACTGTTTTTT. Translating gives CASSPARGGDEKLFF.

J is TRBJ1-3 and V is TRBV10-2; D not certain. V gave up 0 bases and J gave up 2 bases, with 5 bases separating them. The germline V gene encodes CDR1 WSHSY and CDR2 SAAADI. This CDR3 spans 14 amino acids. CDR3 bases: TGCGCCAGCAGTGAGTCGAACGCTGGAAACACCATATATTTT. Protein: CASSESNAGNTIYF.

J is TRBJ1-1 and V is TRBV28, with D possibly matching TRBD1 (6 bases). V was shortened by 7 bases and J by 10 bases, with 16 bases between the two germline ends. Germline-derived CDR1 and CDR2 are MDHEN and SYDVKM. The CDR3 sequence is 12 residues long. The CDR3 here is CASILGGGRAFF. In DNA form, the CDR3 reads TGTGCCAGCATCCTCGGAGGGGGGCGAGCTTTCTTT.

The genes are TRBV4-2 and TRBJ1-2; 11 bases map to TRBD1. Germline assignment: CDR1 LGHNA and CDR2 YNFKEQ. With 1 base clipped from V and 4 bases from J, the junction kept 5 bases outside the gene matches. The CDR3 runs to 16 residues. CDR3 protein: CASSQVGQGVLYGYTF. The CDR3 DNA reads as TGTGCCAGCAGCCAAGTGGGACAGGGGGTGCTCTATGGCTACACCTTC.

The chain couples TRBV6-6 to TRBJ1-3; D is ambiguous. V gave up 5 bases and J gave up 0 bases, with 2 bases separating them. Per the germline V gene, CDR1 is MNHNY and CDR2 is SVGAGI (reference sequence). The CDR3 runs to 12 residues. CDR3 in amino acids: CASSVSGNTIYF. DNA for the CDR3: TGTGCCAGCAGTGTCTCTGGAAACACCATATATTTT.

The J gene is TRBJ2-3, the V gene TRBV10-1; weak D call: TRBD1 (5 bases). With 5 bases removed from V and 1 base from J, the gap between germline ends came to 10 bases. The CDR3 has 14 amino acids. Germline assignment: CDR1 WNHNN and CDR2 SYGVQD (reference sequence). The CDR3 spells CASSSDRRTDTQYF. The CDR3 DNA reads TGCGCCAGCAGTTCCGACAGACGCACAGATACGCAGTATTTT.

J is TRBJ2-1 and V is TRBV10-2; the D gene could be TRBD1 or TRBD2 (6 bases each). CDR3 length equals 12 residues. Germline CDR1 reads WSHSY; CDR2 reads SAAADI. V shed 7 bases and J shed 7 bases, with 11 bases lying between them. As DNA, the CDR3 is TGCGCCAGCATGGGGGCGGGGAATGAGCAGTTCTTC. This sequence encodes CASMGAGNEQFF.

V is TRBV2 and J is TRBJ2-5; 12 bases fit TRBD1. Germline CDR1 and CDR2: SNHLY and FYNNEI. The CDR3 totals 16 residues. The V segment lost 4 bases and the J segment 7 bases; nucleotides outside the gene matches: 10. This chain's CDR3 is CASSARDRGPGGTQYF. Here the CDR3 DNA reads TGTGCCAGCAGTGCCCGGGACAGGGGGCCGGGTGGGACCCAGTACTTC.

The CDR3 sequence: CASSEQGTAKNIQYF. Here the CDR3 DNA reads TGTGCCAGCAGTGAACAGGGCACGGCCAAAAACATTCAGTACTTC. V usage is TRBV27 and J usage is TRBJ2-4; TRBD1 might be the D (6 bases). Trimming left V 5 bases short and J 1 base short, with 12 bases between. This CDR3 has 15 residues. Germline values: CDR1 MNHEY, CDR2 SMNVEV (reference sequence).